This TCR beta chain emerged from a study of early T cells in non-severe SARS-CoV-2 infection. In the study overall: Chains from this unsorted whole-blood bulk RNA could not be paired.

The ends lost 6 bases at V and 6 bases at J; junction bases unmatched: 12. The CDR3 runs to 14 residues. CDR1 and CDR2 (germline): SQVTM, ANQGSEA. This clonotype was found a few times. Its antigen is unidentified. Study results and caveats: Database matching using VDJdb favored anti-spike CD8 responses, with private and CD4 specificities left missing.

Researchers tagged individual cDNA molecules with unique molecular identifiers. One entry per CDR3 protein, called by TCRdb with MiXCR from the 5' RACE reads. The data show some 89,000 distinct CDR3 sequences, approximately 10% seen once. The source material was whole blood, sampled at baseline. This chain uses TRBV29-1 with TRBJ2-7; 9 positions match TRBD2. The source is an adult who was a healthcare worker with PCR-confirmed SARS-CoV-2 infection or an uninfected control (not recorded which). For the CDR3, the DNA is TGCAGCGTCATAGCGGGAGTCTTTGTGGGCGAGCAGTACTTC. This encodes CSVIAGVFVGEQYF.